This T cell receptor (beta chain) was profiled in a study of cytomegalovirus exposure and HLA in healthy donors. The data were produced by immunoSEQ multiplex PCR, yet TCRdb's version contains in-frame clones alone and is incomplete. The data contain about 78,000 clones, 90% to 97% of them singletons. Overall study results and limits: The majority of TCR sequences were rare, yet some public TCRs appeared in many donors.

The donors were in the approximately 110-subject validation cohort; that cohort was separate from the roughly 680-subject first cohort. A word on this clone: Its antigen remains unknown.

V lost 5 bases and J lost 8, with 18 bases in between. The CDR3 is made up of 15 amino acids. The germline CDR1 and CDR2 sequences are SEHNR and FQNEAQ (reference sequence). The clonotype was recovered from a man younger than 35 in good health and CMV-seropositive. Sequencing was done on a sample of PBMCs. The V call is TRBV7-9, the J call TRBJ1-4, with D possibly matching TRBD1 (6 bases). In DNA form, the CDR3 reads TGTGCCAGCAGCACAACGGGGGGCAGCTCGGAAAAACTGTTTTTT. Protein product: CASSTTGGSSEKLFF.